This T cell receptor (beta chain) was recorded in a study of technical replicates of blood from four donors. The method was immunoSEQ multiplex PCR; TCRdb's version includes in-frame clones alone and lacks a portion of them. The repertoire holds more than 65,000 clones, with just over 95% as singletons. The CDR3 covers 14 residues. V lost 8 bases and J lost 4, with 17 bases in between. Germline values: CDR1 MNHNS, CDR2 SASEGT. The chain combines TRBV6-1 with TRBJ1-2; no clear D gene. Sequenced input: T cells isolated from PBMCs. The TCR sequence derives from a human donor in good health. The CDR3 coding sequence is TGTGCCAGCTCCGGTTCTGACCGACTCTATGGCTACACCTTC. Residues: CASSGSDRLYGYTF.